This T cell receptor beta chain was retrieved from a study of control samples from healthy donors and cancer patients (TCRdb year 2020). A remark on this clone: Its target antigen remains unknown. No much larger clone exists at a distance of one base, and base qualities are not known. Distinct nucleotide sequences in the sample also encode this CDR3.

To prepare the library, the immunoSEQ multiplex PCR assay was applied. Here the immuneACCESS table is served through TCRdb, limited to in-frame sequences with V and J called. Missing clones are a known gap in these copies; in checked studies unresolved V genes cover under half, and the rest lacks a known reason. Recorded for this sample are 120,000 or so clones; just over 90% of them occurred a single time. Of the sample, 7.8% is held by the ten largest clones. Based on the germline V gene (reference sequence), the CDR1 and CDR2 sequences are SEHNR and FQNEAQ. Ends trimmed: V by 4 bases, J by 2 bases; bases unmatched to a gene: 3. The CDR3 runs 15 amino acids, cysteine and phenylalanine included. Kept here is only the CDR3 DNA, which spans 45 bases and is read in frame from base 1.

What was sequenced was blood. Rearrangement joined TRBV7-9 to TRBJ2-1; 9 bases in the junction line up with TRBD1. This clonotype originated in a woman younger than 30 in good health. The CDR3 in this case is CASSSRQGAYNEQFF. Read as DNA, the sequence is TGTGCCAGCAGCTCCCGACAGGGGGCCTACAATGAGCAGTTCTTC.